The TCR beta chain under discussion was sequenced for a study of post-analysis software for immune sequencing data. Study-level points and caveats: Compared with controls, patients had more of five TRBV segments, including TRBV5-6, TRBV5-1 and TRBV20-1.

The CDR3 has 14 amino acids. V was clipped by 3 bases and J by 2 bases; unmatched bases: 2. In germline, CDR1 is DFQATT, CDR2 SNEGSKA (reference sequence). The TCR beta cDNA libraries contained unique molecular identifiers. Starting from approximately 1 to 10 million T cells, the study yielded a few hundred thousand cDNA molecules. TCRdb passed the PCR reads through MiXCR, listing each CDR3 protein once. Of 450,000 to 700,000 distinct CDR3 sequences listed, roughly 40% are singletons. Details on this clonotype: Its specificity is not known.

This chain joins TRBV20-1 and TRBJ2-5, with TRBD2 identical over 11 bases. The receptor comes from a girl aged 10 to 17 with multiple sclerosis. The sample taken for sequencing was blood. The CDR3 protein is CSASSGGVQETQYF. DNA of the CDR3: TGCAGTGCTAGTAGCGGGGGGGTACAAGAGACCCAGTACTTC.